Following are 5 T cell receptor beta chains from one sample sequenced in a study of control samples from healthy donors and cancer patients. Profiling relied on immunoSEQ multiplex PCR, and the TCRdb table lists in-frame clones only, not all of them. The sample consists of approximately 150,000 clones, around 88% of them appearing once. The specimen was blood. The receptors stem from a man aged 18-30 years in good health.

This chain connects TRBV12-3 or TRBV12-4 to TRBJ1-2, with a tentative D call TRBD1 (5 bases). The CDR3 sequence is 13 residues long. V was pared by 8 bases and J by 4 bases, with 14 bases between. CDR3 loop: CASGHQISYGYTF. The CDR3 nucleotides read TGTGCCAGCGGACACCAGATCAGCTATGGCTACACCTTC.

The rearrangement uses TRBV2 and TRBJ2-3; a weak D match, TRBD2 (6 bases). Germline CDR1 is SNHLY and CDR2 is FYNNEI. The CDR3 is 14 amino acids. The V end was cut by 8 bases, the J end by 0 bases, with 12 bases between. CDR3 nucleotides: TGTGCCAGCTGGGCGGGGCTTAGCACAGATACGCAGTATTTT. This codes for CASWAGLSTDTQYF.

The V and J genes are TRBV30 and TRBJ2-5; possible D gene TRBD2, 5 bases. From germline, CDR1 is GTSNPN and CDR2 SVGIG (reference sequence). V dropped 3 bases and J dropped 5 bases, with 13 bases sitting between them. The CDR3 totals 13 residues. Here the CDR3 reads CAWRAGGQETQYF. The CDR3, as DNA: TGTGCCTGGAGGGCGGGCGGCCAGGAGACCCAGTACTTC. Looking up the rest from reference TRBV30 and TRBJ2-5 gives the full variable domain: SQTIHQWPATLVQPVGSPLSLECTVEGTSNPNLYWYRQAAGRGLQLLFYSVGIGQISSEVPQNLSASRPQDRQFILSSKKLLLSDSGFYLCAWRAGGQETQYFGPGTRLLVL.

The genes are TRBV5-1 and TRBJ2-7; 11 bases agree with TRBD2. From germline, CDR1 is SGHRS and CDR2 YFSETQ. The V gene end was trimmed by 0 bases and the J gene end by 6 bases; junction bases not matched to a gene: 8. The CDR3 is 16 residues long. CDR3 loop: CASSLGLAGRGIEQYF. In DNA form, the CDR3 reads TGCGCCAGCAGCTTGGGACTAGCGGGGAGGGGGATCGAGCAGTACTTC. The complete variable domain, with remaining parts taken from reference TRBV5-1 and TRBJ2-7, reads KAGVTQTPRYLIKTRGQQVTLSCSPISGHRSVSWYQQTPGQGLQFLFEYFSETQRNKGNFPGRFSGRQFSNSRSEMNVSTLELGDSALYLCASSLGLAGRGIEQYFGPGTRLTVT.

CDR3 in amino acids: CASSQDLAEKLFF. Written as DNA, the CDR3 is TGCGCCAGCAGCCAAGATCTCGCGGAAAAACTGTTTTTT. The gene calls are TRBV4-3 and TRBJ1-4; D is uncertain. CDR1 LGHNA and CDR2 YSLEER come from the germline V gene. The CDR3 consists of 13 residues. V was shortened by 0 bases and J by 8 bases, with 7 bases between the two germline ends.